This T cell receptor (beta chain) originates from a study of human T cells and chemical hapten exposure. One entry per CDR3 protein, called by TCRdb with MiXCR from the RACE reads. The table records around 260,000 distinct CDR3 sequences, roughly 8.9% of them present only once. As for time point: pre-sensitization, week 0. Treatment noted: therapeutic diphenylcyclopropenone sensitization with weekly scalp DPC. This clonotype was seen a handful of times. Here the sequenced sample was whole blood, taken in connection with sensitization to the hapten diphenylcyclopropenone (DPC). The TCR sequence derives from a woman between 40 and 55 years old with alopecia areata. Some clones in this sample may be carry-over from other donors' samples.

CDR3 in DNA: TGTGCCAGCAGTCCCCCCGCAGGGCTGCCTTTCTTT. Translated: CASSPPAGLPFF. The chain carries TRBV12-3 or TRBV12-4 and TRBJ1-1, with a tentative D call TRBD1 (5 bases). This CDR3 region has 12 residues. The V gene lost 5 bases and the J gene lost 12 bases, with 16 bases spanning the gap.